A selection of T cell receptor beta chains follows, all from one sample in a study of neurological immune-mediated disorders. TCRdb itself ran the 5' RACE reads through MiXCR, one entry per CDR3 protein. Of roughly 80,000 distinct CDR3 sequences in the sample, about 9.5% were seen once. Sequencing used PBMCs. The receptors originated from a man aged 50 to 60 in good health. CDR3s include the opening cysteine and the closing phenylalanine or tryptophan. A D gene is named only where the DNA matches it firmly. Not all rows give a size; the values are once, few, many and, for expanded clones, a class.

clone_size	v_call	d_call	j_call	cdr3_aa	cdr3_nt
many	TRBV7-3	.	TRBJ1-1	CASSPPVNTEAFF	TGTGCCAGCAGCCCACCGGTGAACACTGAAGCTTTCTTT
.	TRBV4-1	TRBD1	TRBJ2-3	CASSQTDRGLGTQYF	TGCGCCAGCAGCCAGACGGACAGGGGGTTGGGTACGCAGTATTTT
.	TRBV5-1	.	TRBJ2-1	CASSLLYINEQFF	TGCGCCAGCAGCTTGCTGTACATCAATGAGCAGTTCTTC
many	TRBV20-1	.	TRBJ2-1	CSASRTGSGYNEQFF	TGCAGTGCTAGTCGGACGGGGTCGGGGTACAATGAGCAGTTCTTC
many	TRBV24-1	TRBD1	TRBJ1-4	CATSDPGTGNEKLFF	TGTGCCACCAGTGATCCCGGGACAGGGAATGAAAAACTGTTTTTT
many	TRBV27	.	TRBJ1-5	CASSLQGGKGNQPQHF	TGTGCCAGCAGTTTACAGGGTGGAAAGGGCAATCAGCCCCAGCATTTT
many	TRBV6-6	.	TRBJ1-2	CASSYLARSNGYTF	TGTGCCAGCAGTTACTTGGCCCGATCCAATGGCTACACCTTC
many	TRBV6-2/TRBV6-3	.	TRBJ2-6	CASGTPLLSGANVLTF	TGTGCCAGCGGGACACCCCTACTCTCTGGGGCCAACGTCCTGACTTTC
many	TRBV29-1	.	TRBJ2-7	CSVGDIRPGEQYF	TGCAGCGTCGGGGACATTCGCCCGGGCGAGCAGTACTTC
many	TRBV23-1	TRBD1	TRBJ2-1	CASSHWDRGPGSYNEQFF	TGCGCCAGCAGTCATTGGGACAGGGGCCCAGGCTCCTACAATGAGCAGTTCTTC
many	TRBV12-3/TRBV12-4	.	TRBJ2-7	CASSLRGYSYEQYF	TGTGCCAGCAGTCTGAGGGGGTACTCCTACGAGCAGTACTTC
many	TRBV7-2	.	TRBJ2-5	CASSRTRLGGQETQYF	TGTGCCAGCAGCCGCACCCGACTAGGAGGGCAAGAGACCCAGTACTTC
many	TRBV4-2	.	TRBJ1-4	CASSTTFRGRDEKLFF	TGTGCCAGCAGCACCACCTTTCGGGGGCGCGATGAAAAACTGTTTTTT
.	TRBV30	.	TRBJ2-5	CACQLYQETQYF	TGTGCCTGCCAGTTGTACCAAGAGACCCAGTACTTC
.	TRBV12-3/TRBV12-4	TRBD1	TRBJ2-7	CASRTGLEYEQYF	TGTGCCAGCCGGACAGGTCTTGAATACGAGCAGTACTTC
many	TRBV5-5	TRBD1	TRBJ1-5	CASSRGQDSNQPQHF	TGTGCCAGCAGCCGGGGACAGGACAGCAATCAGCCCCAGCATTTT
many	TRBV28	.	TRBJ2-5	CASSIENAQETQYF	TGTGCCAGCAGTATCGAGAACGCGCAAGAGACCCAGTACTTC
many	TRBV7-8	.	TRBJ1-6	CASSLRPNNSPLHF	TGTGCCAGCAGCTTACGGCCCAACAATTCACCCCTCCACTTT
many	TRBV7-9	TRBD1	TRBJ2-1	CASSLGNTGDEQFF	TGTGCCAGCAGCTTAGGTAACACAGGGGATGAGCAGTTCTTC
many	TRBV28	TRBD2	TRBJ2-7	CASSQSGVGEQYF	TGTGCCAGCAGCCAAAGCGGGGTTGGCGAGCAGTACTTC
many	TRBV7-2	TRBD1	TRBJ2-7	CASSLDPAPGQGYEQYF	TGTGCCAGCAGCTTAGACCCCGCCCCGGGACAGGGGTACGAGCAGTACTTC
many	TRBV5-5	.	TRBJ2-3	CASSSDQELTDTQYF	TGTGCCAGCAGCTCTGACCAAGAACTCACAGATACGCAGTATTTT
many	TRBV20-1	.	TRBJ1-1	CSASSMTEGPWSRPAFF	TGCAGTGCTAGTAGCATGACGGAGGGTCCTTGGTCTCGCCCAGCTTTCTTT
many	TRBV7-2	.	TRBJ2-3	CASSLAGVDTQYF	TGTGCCAGCAGCTTAGCAGGGGTAGATACGCAGTATTTT
many	TRBV25-1	.	TRBJ1-5	CASSEYPRDQPQHF	TGTGCCAGCAGTGAATATCCCCGGGATCAGCCCCAGCATTTT
many	TRBV7-2	.	TRBJ2-5	CASSLGGQVKETQYF	TGTGCCAGCAGCTTGGGGGGCCAGGTTAAAGAGACCCAGTACTTC
many	TRBV28	.	TRBJ2-7	CATLVGTYEQYF	TGTGCCACCCTCGTGGGAACCTACGAGCAGTACTTC
many	TRBV7-2	TRBD2	TRBJ2-5	CASSLTSGGAAETQYF	TGTGCCAGCAGCTTAACTAGCGGGGGGGCCGCAGAGACCCAGTACTTC
.	TRBV10-3	TRBD2	TRBJ2-5	CSISEACGRAAETQYF	TGTTCCATCAGTGAGGCTTGCGGGAGGGCCGCGGAGACCCAGTACTTC
many	TRBV25-1	.	TRBJ2-2	CASSWETGELFF	TGTGCCAGCAGTTGGGAGACCGGGGAGCTGTTTTTT
many	TRBV12-3/TRBV12-4	.	TRBJ2-5	CASSPRRSGARAKETQYF	TGTGCCAGCAGTCCCCGCAGGAGTGGAGCTCGGGCGAAAGAGACCCAGTACTTC
many	TRBV7-9	.	TRBJ2-1	CASSRMTTNNEQFF	TGTGCCAGCAGCCGTATGACGACGAACAATGAGCAGTTCTTC
many	TRBV5-1	.	TRBJ1-2	CASRTDFYGYTF	TGCGCCAGCAGGACAGATTTCTATGGCTACACCTTC
many	TRBV5-1	.	TRBJ2-5	CASSLVQETQYF	TGCGCCAGCAGCTTGGTACAAGAGACCCAGTACTTC
few	TRBV7-6	.	TRBJ2-7	CASSPRPLGDFPYEQYF	TGTGCCAGCAGCCCTCGCCCGTTAGGGGATTTTCCCTACGAGCAGTACTTC
many	TRBV3-1	.	TRBJ2-7	CASSQGYEQYF	TGTGCCAGCAGCCAAGGCTACGAGCAGTACTTC
many	TRBV9	.	TRBJ2-3	CASSVGADTQYF	TGTGCCAGCAGCGTAGGAGCAGATACGCAGTATTTT
many	TRBV5-1	TRBD1	TRBJ1-2	CASSRDSVTIANYGYTF	TGCGCCAGCAGCCGGGACAGTGTCACGATAGCTAACTATGGCTACACCTTC
.	TRBV6-2/TRBV6-3	.	TRBJ2-5	CASSTHNRGKRETQYF	TGTGCCAGCAGTACCCATAACCGGGGGAAAAGGGAGACCCAGTACTTC
many	TRBV10-3	TRBD1	TRBJ2-7	CAISGGQGAYEQYF	TGTGCCATCAGTGGGGGACAGGGGGCTTACGAGCAGTACTTC
many	TRBV5-1	.	TRBJ1-5	CASREGREGNQPQHF	TGCGCCAGCCGGGAGGGGCGGGAGGGCAATCAGCCCCAGCATTTT
many	TRBV28	.	TRBJ1-2	CASSLPQASDRQNYGYTF	TGTGCCAGCAGTTTACCGCAGGCCAGTGACAGACAAAACTATGGCTACACCTTC